The clone carrying this TCR beta chain was detected ten times or more. Antigen: not known. TCRdb processed the 5' RACE reads anew with MiXCR; each CDR3 protein has one entry. The sample yields approximately 470,000 distinct CDR3 sequences, 14% seen once. These data belong to a study of identical twins. Broader study findings: Analyses based on zero insertions could be partly confounded by invariant MAIT and iNKT cells. Conclusions rested on cross-sectional statistics rather than following the same donors.

Trimming took off 3 bases at V and 3 bases at J, with 12 bases between the two ends. The CDR3 runs 15 residues. These data also formed part of another study, on yellow fever vaccine responses in identical twins.

The V and J genes are TRBV12-3 or TRBV12-4 and TRBJ2-4; D gene uncertain. This TCR was recovered from a woman aged 18-35 years in good health. Sequenced: CD4+ T cells sorted from blood. The DNA of the CDR3 is TGTGCCAGCAGTTTGGGCGCGGAAGTCAAAAACATTCAGTACTTC. It codes for CASSLGAEVKNIQYF.